These 19 T cell receptor beta chains were all obtained from the same sample, sequenced in a study of OX40 agonist ivuxolimab in advanced cancers. Sequencing used immunoSEQ multiplex PCR; TCRdb keeps in-frame clones, though not all of them. The table has 95,000 to 150,000 clones, 90% to 95% seen once; the top ten hold about 0.14%. The sequenced sample was CD4+ or CD8+ T cells sorted from blood, obtained in a trial of the OX40 agonist ivuxolimab. These receptors all come from an adult with an advanced solid tumor such as melanoma, head and neck, liver or kidney cancer.

This clone was seen only once. The gene calls are TRBV6-6 and TRBJ2-2; 8 bases fit TRBD2. Germline V gene sequence: CDR1 MNHNY, CDR2 SVGAGI (reference sequence). V trimming: 5 bases; J trimming: 0 bases; junction bases outside the gene matches: 2. The CDR3 runs to 15 residues. Written as DNA, the CDR3 is TGTGCCAGCAGTAAAGCGGGAGCGAACACCGGGGAGCTGTTTTTT. Amino acid sequence: CASSKAGANTGELFF.

This clone was detected a few times. The chain couples TRBV23-1 to TRBJ1-5; possible D gene TRBD1, 6 bases. TRBV23-1 is classed as an ORF, of uncertain function. The CDR3 has 16 residues. Trimming took off 7 bases at V and 0 bases at J, with 16 bases between the two ends. Here the CDR3 reads CASTLWTEDSNQPQHF. The CDR3 bases are TGCGCCAGCACCCTATGGACAGAGGATAGCAATCAGCCCCAGCATTTT.

For the CDR3, the DNA is TGTGCCAGCACTCCGGGAGGGGGACAGGGGTCCTCTGGGGCCAACGTCCTGACTTTC. It is translated as CASTPGGGQGSSGANVLTF. The chain joins TRBV5-5 to TRBJ2-6, with TRBD1 identical over 10 bases. V gave up 6 bases and J gave up 0 bases; unmatched junction bases: 12. Germline values: CDR1 SGHKS, CDR2 YYEKEE (reference sequence). This CDR3 has 19 amino acids.

The rearrangement links TRBV5-1 to TRBJ1-4; D gene uncertain. V was pared by 4 bases and J by 5 bases, with 12 bases between. The CDR3 runs to 14 residues. The germline V gene encodes CDR1 SGHRS and CDR2 YFSETQ. The CDR3 sequence: CASSPFTTNEKLFF. The CDR3 coding sequence is TGCGCCAGCAGCCCCTTTACTACAAATGAAAAACTGTTTTTT.

The chain is built from TRBV7-3 and TRBJ1-1; TRBD1 matches at 7 bases. Germline V gene sequence: CDR1 SGHTA, CDR2 FQGTGA. J was trimmed by 1 base and V by 5 bases; bases with no gene match: 7. The CDR3 totals 15 residues. The CDR3 nucleotides are TGTGCCAGCAGCCTCTCGGGACAGCCGAACACTGAAGCTTTCTTT. This encodes CASSLSGQPNTEAFF.

The J gene is TRBJ2-7, the V gene TRBV28, with D perhaps TRBD1 or TRBD2 (5 bases each). Germline loops: CDR1 MDHEN, CDR2 SYDVKM. The CDR3 runs to 13 residues. V lost 9 bases and J lost 2, with 14 bases in between. The CDR3: CASYDGAAYEQYF. In DNA, the CDR3 is TGTGCCAGTTATGACGGGGCGGCCTACGAGCAGTACTTC.

CDR3 DNA sequence: TGTGCCAGCAGCGCTTATGATCGGGGGACCGGGGAGCTGTTTTTT. Residues: CASSAYDRGTGELFF. The V and J genes are TRBV5-6 and TRBJ2-2; possibly TRBD2 for D (6 bases). CDR1 is SGHDT and CDR2 is YYEEEE in the germline V gene. The CDR3 has 15 amino acids. Trimming left V 4 bases short and J 5 bases short, with 15 bases between.

CDR3 protein: CASSPIGLDLSYEQYF. CDR3 bases: TGTGCCAGCAGTCCCATTGGACTAGACCTCTCCTACGAGCAGTACTTC. The chain has TRBV28 and TRBJ2-7; 7 nucleotides line up with TRBD2. CDR3 length: 16 amino acids. The trim removed 5 bases at V and 0 bases at J, leaving 10 bases unmatched. Per germline, CDR1 MDHEN and CDR2 SYDVKM.

The gene calls are TRBV28 and TRBJ2-5; TRBD2 matches at 14 bases. There are 15 residues in the CDR3. The germline CDR1 and CDR2 sequences are MDHEN and SYDVKM. Losses at the gene ends were 6 bases for V and 4 bases for J; bases not matched to a gene: 4. The CDR3 protein is CASRRTSGGRETQYF. In DNA form, the CDR3 reads TGTGCCAGCAGGCGGACTAGCGGGGGGCGAGAGACCCAGTACTTC. Using reference TRBV28 and TRBJ2-5 for the parts outside the CDR3, the full variable domain is DVKVTQSSRYLVKRTGEKVFLECVQDMDHENMFWYRQDPGLGLRLIYFSYDVKMKEKGDIPEGYSVSREKKERFSLILESASTNQTSMYLCASRRTSGGRETQYFGPGTRLLVL.

The chain uses TRBV9 and TRBJ2-3; D possibly matches TRBD1 or TRBD2 (5 bases each). V gave up 0 bases and J gave up 6 bases, with 11 bases separating them. This CDR3 contains 14 residues. CDR1 is SGDLS and CDR2 is YYNGEE in the germline V gene. For the CDR3, the DNA is TGTGCCAGCAGCGTAGGGGTGTGGGGGGATACGCAGTATTTT. It encodes CASSVGVWGDTQYF.

The chain employs TRBV7-2 and TRBJ2-1, with TRBD2 identical over 9 bases. The junction had 6 bases not matched to a gene; V was cut back by 2 bases and J by 7 bases. The CDR3 runs 15 residues. Per germline, CDR1 SGHTA and CDR2 FQGNSA. CDR3 residues: CASSLHAGGGNEQFF. Here the CDR3 DNA reads TGTGCCAGCAGCTTACACGCGGGAGGGGGGAATGAGCAGTTCTTC.

The rearrangement links TRBV2 to TRBJ1-2; a possible D gene is TRBD1 (5 bases). The CDR3 sequence is 14 residues long. V gave up 4 bases and J gave up 2 bases, with 11 bases separating them. Germline loops: CDR1 SNHLY, CDR2 FYNNEI. The chain's CDR3 is CASSVRRENYGYTF. The CDR3 DNA reads TGTGCCAGCAGTGTTCGCAGGGAAAACTATGGCTACACCTTC.

The V call is TRBV7-2, the J call TRBJ1-3, with D perhaps TRBD1 (6 bases). Germline V gives CDR1 SGHTA, CDR2 FQGNSA. V was clipped by 4 bases and J by 9 bases, with 16 bases between them. CDR3 length equals 14 residues. CDR3 amino acids: CASSWGQAGGTIYF. CDR3 DNA: TGTGCCAGCAGCTGGGGACAAGCCGGGGGCACCATATATTTT.

This chain connects TRBV10-3 to TRBJ1-5; TRBD1 matches at 7 bases. V lost 6 bases, J lost 4 bases, and 6 bases stayed unmatched. Per germline, CDR1 ENHRY and CDR2 SYGVKD. The CDR3 consists of 14 residues. The DNA for the CDR3 is TGTGCCATCAGGGCAGGGGGTCAGAATCAGCCCCAGCATTTT. Residues: CAIRAGGQNQPQHF.

V usage is TRBV7-6 and J usage is TRBJ2-1; D is unclear. Trimming removed 0 bases from V and 0 bases from J, with 3 bases in between. CDR1 SGHVS and CDR2 FNYEAQ come from the germline V gene. The CDR3 contains 14 residues. The CDR3 sequence is CASSLARSYNEQFF. The DNA of the CDR3 is TGTGCCAGCAGCTTAGCTCGCTCCTACAATGAGCAGTTCTTC. The full variable domain, its missing parts supplied by reference TRBV7-6 and TRBJ2-1, is GAGVSQSPRYKVTKRGQDVALRCDPISGHVSLYWYRQALGQGPEFLTYFNYEAQQDKSGLPNDRFSAERPEGSISTLTIQRTEQRDSAMYRCASSLARSYNEQFFGPGTRLTVL.

This chain uses TRBV6-4 with TRBJ2-1; tentative D call: TRBD1 (6 bases). CDR3 size: 15 residues. V lost 9 bases and J 8 bases, leaving 23 bases between the germline ends. Germline loops: CDR1 MRHNA, CDR2 SNTAGT. CDR3 in DNA: TGTGCCAGGAGACAGGTTCGCGTGATAGGCGATGAGCAGTTCTTC. This gives the protein CARRQVRVIGDEQFF.

The chain links TRBV28 to TRBJ2-1, with 13 bases aligning to TRBD2. Germline V gene lookup returns CDR1 MDHEN and CDR2 SYDVKM. The CDR3 runs to 16 residues. With V trimmed by 5 bases and J by 7 bases, 8 bases remained unmatched. The CDR3 loop reads CASSPFGLAGANEQFF. The CDR3 bases are TGTGCCAGCAGTCCCTTCGGACTAGCGGGAGCGAATGAGCAGTTCTTC.

The chain joins TRBV7-9 to TRBJ1-2; D not resolved. The V gene's germline CDR1 is SEHNR and CDR2 FQNEAQ (reference sequence). The CDR3 runs 14 residues. V was shortened by 1 base and J by 6 bases, with 12 bases between the two germline ends. The DNA for the CDR3 is TGTGCCAGCAGCTTAGGATCAGGCAAAGATGGCTACACCTTC. Protein sequence: CASSLGSGKDGYTF.

The rearrangement links TRBV14 to TRBJ1-2; D perhaps matches TRBD1 (5 bases). This CDR3 comprises 15 residues. The V gene lost 1 base and the J gene lost 4 bases, with 13 bases spanning the gap. The V gene's germline CDR1 is SGHDN and CDR2 FVKESK. CDR3 protein: CASSQAGGGLYGYTF. Written as DNA, the CDR3 is TGTGCCAGCAGCCAAGCCGGGGGGGGACTCTATGGCTACACCTTC.